This T cell receptor (beta chain) was recorded in a study of shared clonotypes between healthy human individuals. This CDR3 has 18 residues. Unmatched junction bases numbered 8, after V lost 0 bases and J lost 0 bases. The germline V gene has CDR1 GTSNPN and CDR2 SVGIG (reference sequence). Over several immunoSEQ plates, each subset's genomic DNA was distributed in even portions. As handled by the study authors: From ImmunoSEQ came sequences covering only the junction and carrying no quality scores, so filtering differed. Generated by immunoSEQ multiplex PCR, the TCRdb table keeps only in-frame clones and is missing some. V, J and clone size were drawn from that table, and D and trimming were deduced from the DNA. The data show fewer than 2.5 million clones, 93% seen once.

This chain uses TRBV30 with TRBJ1-3; 10 nucleotides line up with TRBD1. The source is a man younger than 35 in good health. Some clones in this sample may be carry-over from other donors' samples. What was sequenced was naive CD4+ T cells from PBMCs. Sample subset: CD45RA+ positively selected. The CDR3 nucleotides are TGTGCCTGGAGTGTACGACAGGGGGCGCGGAGCTCTGGAAACACCATATATTTT. Its translation is CAWSVRQGARSSGNTIYF.